The 4 T cell receptor beta chains presented below share a single source sample, sequenced in a study of chemoradiotherapy in HPV16-positive cancers. Only in-frame clones appear in the TCRdb table, and some are missing; sequencing was by immunoSEQ multiplex PCR. The sample carries roughly 70,000 clones, about nine tenths recorded once. The sample consisted of blood, taken from a patient who underwent chemoradiotherapy. The receptors originated from a human donor with HPV-associated anogenital cancer.

This rearrangement joins TRBV5-1 to TRBJ2-5; D could derive from TRBD1 or TRBD2 (6 bases each). Germline CDR1 reads SGHRS; CDR2 reads YFSETQ. V dropped 1 base and J dropped 5 bases, with 12 bases sitting between them. The length of the CDR3 is 14 residues. CDR3 nucleotide sequence: TGCGCCAGCAGCTTGACGACAGGAGGGGAGACCCAGTACTTC. Translation: CASSLTTGGETQYF.

This clone has more than one count but fewer than ten. The chain recombines TRBV7-9 with TRBJ1-1; 9 bases fit TRBD1. V was pared by 6 bases and J by 5 bases, with 7 bases of the junction left unmatched. Germline CDR1 reads SEHNR; CDR2 reads FQNEAQ (reference sequence). This CDR3 region has 14 residues. This CDR3 reads CASRANRGRTEAFF. DNA of the CDR3: TGTGCCAGCAGGGCGAACAGGGGGCGGACTGAAGCTTTCTTT.

The chain has TRBV13 and TRBJ2-7; 11 bases fit TRBD2. V lost 0 bases, J lost 6 bases, and 4 bases stayed unmatched. The CDR3 is made up of 15 amino acids. Germline CDR1 is PRHDT and CDR2 is FYEKMQ (reference sequence). The CDR3 DNA sequence: TGTGCCAGCAGCTTAGGGCTAGCGGGGGGCCGCGAGCAGTACTTC. It is translated as CASSLGLAGGREQYF.

This clone is a singleton in its sample. The chain recombines TRBV5-1 with TRBJ2-3; D not certain. V lost 3 bases, J lost 0 bases, and 8 bases lay in between. From germline, CDR1 is SGHRS and CDR2 YFSETQ. The CDR3 is made up of 14 amino acids. The CDR3 sequence: CASSWDTSTDTQYF. The CDR3 DNA reads as TGCGCCAGCAGCTGGGATACTAGCACAGATACGCAGTATTTT.